Shown below are 19 T cell receptor beta chains from a single sample sequenced in a study of cytomegalovirus exposure and HLA in healthy donors. The PCR ran on 60 Vbeta and 13 Jbeta primers. Generated by immunoSEQ multiplex PCR, the TCRdb table keeps only in-frame clones and is missing some. Among under 200,000 clones listed, roughly 80% were seen once. Sequenced sample: PBMCs. These receptors were taken from a female donor in good health and CMV-seronegative.

V is TRBV6-5 and J is TRBJ2-1; TRBD2 matches 12 bases. CDR1 and CDR2 (germline): MNHEY, SVGAGI. The CDR3 runs to 14 residues. J gave up 13 bases and V 0 bases, and 4 bases lay outside the gene matches. The CDR3 nucleotides read TGTGCCAGCAGTTACTCGACTAGCGGGGGTGTACAGTTCTTC. Amino acid sequence: CASSYSTSGGVQFF.

The chain links TRBV28 to TRBJ2-1; 14 bases fit TRBD2. CDR1 MDHEN and CDR2 SYDVKM come from the germline V gene. There are 19 residues in the CDR3. Trimming removed 5 bases from V and 6 bases from J; junction bases left unmatched: 15. The CDR3 sequence is CASSGAPGRTSGRFNEQFF. In DNA form, the CDR3 reads TGTGCCAGCAGTGGAGCCCCGGGACGGACTAGCGGGAGGTTCAATGAGCAGTTCTTC. Filled out from reference TRBV28 and TRBJ2-1, the complete variable domain reads DVKVTQSSRYLVKRTGEKVFLECVQDMDHENMFWYRQDPGLGLRLIYFSYDVKMKEKGDIPEGYSVSREKKERFSLILESASTNQTSMYLCASSGAPGRTSGRFNEQFFGPGTRLTVL.

The chain carries TRBV19 and TRBJ1-2; tentatively, D is TRBD1 (6 bases). The CDR3 has 14 amino acids. Germline lookup yields CDR1 LNHDA and CDR2 SQIVND (reference sequence). Deletions cut 5 bases from V and 8 bases from J, with 18 bases between. The CDR3, as DNA: TGTGCCAGTAGTTATCCGGACAGAATCGGAGGCTACACCTTC. Translating it yields CASSYPDRIGGYTF.

This clone was seen a single time. The chain employs TRBV7-9 and TRBJ1-3; D gene uncertain. Germline values: CDR1 SEHNR, CDR2 FQNEAQ (reference sequence). The CDR3 consists of 15 residues. Trimming cost V 8 bases and J 2 bases, with 16 bases left between them. CDR3 bases: TGTGCCAGCTCTCCCCAAAAACGGGCTGGAAACACCATATATTTT. This gives the protein CASSPQKRAGNTIYF.

This chain uses TRBV15 with TRBJ1-4; D remains ambiguous. V lost 4 bases and J 7 bases, leaving 19 bases between the germline ends. The germline CDR1 and CDR2 sequences are LNHNV and YYDKDF (reference sequence). CDR3 length equals 16 residues. The CDR3 region is CATSTNGRVVIEKLFF. The CDR3 nucleotides read TGTGCCACCAGCACGAACGGGCGGGTTGTTATTGAAAAACTGTTTTTT.

The chain employs TRBV29-1 and TRBJ2-7, with 7 bases fitting TRBD1. The CDR3 is 12 residues long. CDR1 SQVTM and CDR2 ANQGSEA come from the germline V gene. The trim removed 2 bases at V and 9 bases at J, leaving 7 bases unmatched. CDR3 sequence: CSVETDRWRQYF. The CDR3 bases are TGCAGCGTTGAAACGGACAGGTGGAGGCAGTACTTC.

Only one count was recorded for this clone. This sequence joins TRBV15 and TRBJ2-1; TRBD2 agrees at 8 bases. The length of the CDR3 is 14 residues. In germline, CDR1 is LNHNV, CDR2 YYDKDF (reference sequence). V was pared by 0 bases and J by 7 bases, with 2 bases of the junction left unmatched. The CDR3 bases are TGTGCCACCAGCAGAGATCGCGGGAGGAATGAGCAGTTCTTC. It specifies CATSRDRGRNEQFF.

In its sample, this clone was seen a few times. This chain links TRBV5-1 with TRBJ2-5; TRBD1 agrees at 8 bases. The CDR3 runs to 15 residues. CDR1 is SGHRS and CDR2 is YFSETQ in the germline V gene. The V segment lost 8 bases and the J segment 2 bases; nucleotides outside the gene matches: 11. CDR3: CASTAGGGLQETQYF. The CDR3 coding sequence is TGCGCCAGTACCGCAGGGGGCGGGCTTCAAGAGACCCAGTACTTC.

This clone has only a few counts. V gene TRBV7-9 combines with J gene TRBJ2-7; D not resolved. Germline V lookup: CDR1 SEHNR, CDR2 FQNEAQ (reference sequence). The CDR3 totals 11 residues. The V end lost 5 bases, the J end lost 6 bases, and 8 bases lay between the germline ends. The CDR3 is CASSIDTEQYF. The CDR3 DNA follows: TGTGCCAGCAGCATTGACACCGAGCAGTACTTC.

The V and J genes are TRBV6-1 and TRBJ1-6, with D possibly being TRBD1 (5 bases). The CDR3 runs to 14 residues. Trimming shortened V by 1 base and J by 10 bases, and 11 bases separated the two germline ends. Germline V gene sequence: CDR1 MNHNS, CDR2 SASEGT. CDR3 residues: CASSEEGRGSPLHF. The CDR3 coding sequence is TGTGCCAGCAGTGAAGAGGGTCGGGGGTCACCCCTCCACTTT.

A single count supports this clone. The chain couples TRBV5-8 to TRBJ1-5; the D is unclear. Trimming stripped 0 bases from V and 0 bases from J, with 7 bases between. The CDR3 is 15 amino acids. Looked up from germline, CDR1 is SGHTS and CDR2 is YDEGEE. The CDR3, as DNA: TGTGCCAGCAGCTTGGGAGCGTATAGCAATCAGCCCCAGCATTTT. This encodes CASSLGAYSNQPQHF.

The J gene is TRBJ1-3, the V gene TRBV28; 8 nucleotides agree with TRBD1. The CDR3 loop spans 16 amino acids. Germline V gene data show CDR1 as MDHEN and CDR2 as SYDVKM. V shed 1 base, J shed 5 bases, and the junction held 7 bases outside the gene matches. CDR3 amino acids: CASSLSTGGWRNTIYF. The CDR3 coding sequence is TGTGCCAGCAGTTTATCAACAGGGGGTTGGAGAAACACCATATATTTT.

J is TRBJ2-4 and V is TRBV5-5; D possibly corresponds to TRBD1 (6 bases). The CDR3 length is 16 residues. Per the germline V gene, CDR1 is SGHKS and CDR2 is YYEKEE (reference sequence). V lost 4 bases and J 0 bases, leaving 14 bases between the germline ends. The chain's CDR3 is CASSPERGIAKNIQYF. In nucleotides, the CDR3 is TGTGCCAGCAGCCCGGAAAGGGGGATAGCCAAAAACATTCAGTACTTC.

Concerning this clone: The same CDR3 is also encoded by other DNA sequences in this sample. The chain joins TRBV6-4 to TRBJ2-3, with 8 bases lining up with TRBD2. The CDR3 contains 14 residues. V gave up 3 bases and J gave up 1 base; unmatched junction bases: 0. CDR1 is MRHNA, CDR2 SNTAGT, per germline. This CDR3 reads CASSERGGTDTQYF. CDR3 nucleotides: TGTGCCAGCAGTGAGCGGGGGGGCACAGATACGCAGTATTTT.

J is TRBJ2-7 and V is TRBV28, with 7 nucleotides matching TRBD2. The length of the CDR3 is 12 residues. V shed 8 bases, J shed 3 bases, and the junction held 4 bases outside the gene matches. Germline V lookup: CDR1 MDHEN, CDR2 SYDVKM. The CDR3 sequence is CASGGRYYEQYF. The CDR3 nucleotides read TGTGCCAGCGGCGGGAGATACTACGAGCAGTACTTC.

There are a few counts of this clone. V usage is TRBV19 and J usage is TRBJ2-7, with D perhaps TRBD1 (6 bases). Between the trimmed V and J ends, which lost 1 base and 3 bases, there was a span of 13 bases. CDR3 length: 15 residues. Germline V gene data show CDR1 as LNHDA and CDR2 as SQIVND (reference sequence). The CDR3 loop is CASSIADRQGYEQYF. CDR3 sequence (DNA): TGTGCCAGTAGTATAGCGGACAGACAAGGCTACGAGCAGTACTTC.

In this sample, this clone turned up once. V gene TRBV18 combines with J gene TRBJ1-4, with D maybe TRBD1 (5 bases). The CDR3 runs to 16 residues. The germline CDR1 and CDR2 sequences are KGHSH and LQKENI. V was shortened by 3 bases and J by 8 bases, with 19 bases between the two germline ends. The CDR3 sequence: CASSPVSGSRSEKLFF. Written as DNA, the CDR3 is TGTGCCAGCTCACCGGTATCAGGGTCCAGGAGCGAAAAACTGTTTTTT. Together with reference TRBV18 and TRBJ1-4, the CDR3 gives the full variable domain: NAGVMQNPRHLVRRRGQEARLRCSPMKGHSHVYWYRQLPEEGLKFMVYLQKENIIDESGMPKERFSAEFPKEGPSILRIQQVVRGDSAAYFCASSPVSGSRSEKLFFGSGTQLSVL.

The chain is built from TRBV6-6 and TRBJ1-1; D is possibly TRBD1 (5 bases). The CDR3 length is 14 residues. CDR1 is MNHNY and CDR2 is SVGAGI in the germline V gene (reference sequence). V gave up 6 bases and J gave up 2 bases, with 13 bases separating them. The CDR3, as DNA: TGTGCCAGCAGACCTACAGGACCAAACACTGAAGCTTTCTTT. Residues: CASRPTGPNTEAFF.

This clone occurred once. The chain couples TRBV30 to TRBJ1-1, with D possibly being TRBD1 (6 bases). The CDR3 sequence is 13 residues long. Germline CDR1 is GTSNPN and CDR2 is SVGIG (reference sequence). The V end was cut by 0 bases, the J end by 7 bases, with 12 bases between. CDR3 sequence (DNA): TGTGCCTGGAGTGTGCGGGGGGGCTTTGAAGCTTTCTTT. It specifies CAWSVRGGFEAFF.